This T cell receptor beta chain was captured by sequencing in a study of T cell repertoires in cytomegalovirus infection. Across the study: An indication of both CMV infection and matching HLA type came from public TCR beta signatures. The study, taken as a whole, reports: Carriers of CMV and the relevant HLA type were discriminated by public TCR beta frequency. HLA-C-restricted, CMV-specific TCR beta clonotypes were dominant ex vivo.

Each CDR3 protein is one row after TCRdb ran MiXCR on the reads. This table holds under 200,000 distinct CDR3 sequences, approximately 9.6% found once. The CDR3 consists of 14 residues. Germline values: CDR1 MNHEY, CDR2 SVGEGT. The V segment lost 6 bases and the J segment 1 base; nucleotides outside the gene matches: 3. At least ten counts were recorded for this clonotype. What it binds is unknown. The specimen was PBMCs. The chain links TRBV6-2 or TRBV6-3 to TRBJ1-2; 9 positions match TRBD1. The sequence derives from a human donor in good health (CMV status not recorded). Some clones in this sample may be carry-over from other donors' samples. This chain's CDR3 is CASSDRGNNYGYTF. The DNA for the CDR3 is TGTGCCAGCAGCGACAGGGGGAATAACTATGGCTACACCTTC.